The 14 T cell receptor beta chains presented below share a single source sample, sequenced in a study of T cells expressing NK-cell markers. Following a re-call of the 5' RACE reads, TCRdb has one entry per CDR3 protein and lacks DNA. The sample includes roughly 430,000 distinct CDR3 sequences. Source material: blood T cells: a sorted CD56 or NKG2C T cell subset, CD4+ or CD8+ T cells, or bulk PBMC T cells (not recorded which). These receptors were taken from a woman aged 18 to 75 in good health.

The CDR3 is CASSVSISRDAYEQYF. This chain connects TRBV9 to TRBJ2-7. The germline CDR1 and CDR2 sequences are SGDLS and YYNGEE. The CDR3 spans 16 residues.

V and J are TRBV11-1 and TRBJ2-2; TCRdb indicates TRBD1, and absent DNA this call remains unverified. CDR1 is SGHAT, CDR2 FQDESV, per germline (reference sequence). This CDR3 contains 16 residues. The CDR3 region is CASSRRSTRDTGELFF.

The chain uses TRBV11-3 and TRBJ2-7; without DNA, the TCRdb call of TRBD1 cannot be checked. From germline, CDR1 is SGHNT and CDR2 YENEEA. This CDR3 region has 16 residues. The CDR3 reads CASSFTLQRGVHEQYF.

The rearrangement uses TRBV20-1 and TRBJ1-2; TCRdb's D call, TRBD1, is unchecked because there is no DNA. Germline V lookup: CDR1 DFQATT, CDR2 SNEGSKA (reference sequence). The CDR3 has 12 amino acids. CDR3 in amino acids: CSARGTAYGYTF.

This chain connects TRBV5-1 to TRBJ1-2; TCRdb names TRBD1, which stays unverified in the absence of DNA. The CDR3 consists of 14 residues. CDR1 and CDR2 from the germline V gene are SGHRS and YFSETQ. CDR3: CASSFRQGFYGYTF.

V gene TRBV29-1 combines with J gene TRBJ2-1; the TCRdb D gene call, TRBD1, has no DNA to confirm it. The germline V gene encodes CDR1 SQVTM and CDR2 ANQGSEA. This CDR3 spans 15 amino acids. The CDR3 loop reads CSVATPEGAYNEQFF.

This chain connects TRBV29-1 to TRBJ2-1. This CDR3 is 12 amino acids long. From germline, CDR1 is SQVTM and CDR2 ANQGSEA. CDR3 protein: CSVDGLYNEQFF.

This rearrangement joins TRBV20-1 to TRBJ1-5; no DNA is available, so the TRBD1 call from TCRdb remains unchecked. This CDR3 comprises 15 residues. Germline loops: CDR1 DFQATT, CDR2 SNEGSKA (reference sequence). The CDR3 loop reads CSALRGRYSNQPQHF.

This chain uses TRBV5-1 with TRBJ2-7; TCRdb picks TRBD1, but there is no DNA to check that call. Germline V gives CDR1 SGHRS, CDR2 YFSETQ. CDR3 length: 17 amino acids. CDR3 amino acids: CASSVGLVGTGRKEQYF.

The rearrangement uses TRBV9 and TRBJ1-1. CDR1 is SGDLS, CDR2 YYNGEE, per germline. CDR3 length: 13 amino acids. This CDR3 reads CASSTRGYTEAFF.

The V call is TRBV20-1, the J call TRBJ1-2. CDR1 and CDR2 from the germline V gene are DFQATT and SNEGSKA (reference sequence). The CDR3 spans 15 residues. CDR3 region: CSARDFEDRGWGYTF.

V gene TRBV9 combines with J gene TRBJ2-3; there is no DNA to check the TCRdb D call of TRBD2. The CDR3 totals 16 residues. The germline V gene has CDR1 SGDLS and CDR2 YYNGEE. CDR3 region: CASSVASGLPTDTQYF.

This chain joins TRBV5-6 and TRBJ2-3. The germline V gene has CDR1 SGHDT and CDR2 YYEEEE. The CDR3 extends over 14 amino acids. This CDR3 reads CASSHRGGPDTQYF.

The chain uses TRBV27 and TRBJ2-1; TCRdb selects TRBD2, and the lack of DNA leaves this call unchecked. The CDR3 has 14 amino acids. Germline V gives CDR1 MNHEY, CDR2 SMNVEV (reference sequence). The CDR3 spells CASSLGAGRNEQFF.